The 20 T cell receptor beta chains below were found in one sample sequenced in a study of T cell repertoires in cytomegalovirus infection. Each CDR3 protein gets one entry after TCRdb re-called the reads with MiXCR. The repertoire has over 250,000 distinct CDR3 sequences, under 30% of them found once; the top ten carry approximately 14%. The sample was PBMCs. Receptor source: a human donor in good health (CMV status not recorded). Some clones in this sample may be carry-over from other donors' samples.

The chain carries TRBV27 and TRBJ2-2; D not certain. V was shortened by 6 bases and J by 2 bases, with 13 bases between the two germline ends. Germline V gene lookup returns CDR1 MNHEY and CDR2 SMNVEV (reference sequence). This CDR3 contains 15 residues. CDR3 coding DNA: TGTGCCAGCAGAAGGGCGTCAAGTAACACCGGGGAGCTGTTTTTT. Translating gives CASRRASSNTGELFF.

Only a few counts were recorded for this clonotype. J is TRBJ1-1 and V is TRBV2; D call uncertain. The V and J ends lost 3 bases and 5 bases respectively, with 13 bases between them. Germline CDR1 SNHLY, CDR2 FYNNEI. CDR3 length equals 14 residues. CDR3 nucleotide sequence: TGTGCCAGCAGTGAGCGGACGGCGGGGACTGAAGCTTTCTTT. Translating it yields CASSERTAGTEAFF.

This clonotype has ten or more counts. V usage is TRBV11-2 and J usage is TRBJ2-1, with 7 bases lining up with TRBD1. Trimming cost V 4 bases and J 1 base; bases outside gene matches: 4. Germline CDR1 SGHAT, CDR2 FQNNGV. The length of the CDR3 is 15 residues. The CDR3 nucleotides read TGTGCCAGCAGCTCCCAACAGGGGTCCTACAATGAGCAGTTCTTC. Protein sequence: CASSSQQGSYNEQFF.

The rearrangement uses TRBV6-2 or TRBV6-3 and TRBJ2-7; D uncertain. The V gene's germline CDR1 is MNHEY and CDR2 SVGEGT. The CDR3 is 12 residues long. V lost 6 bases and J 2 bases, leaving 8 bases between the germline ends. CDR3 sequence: CASRRSTYEQYF. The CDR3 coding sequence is TGTGCCAGCAGACGGTCGACCTACGAGCAGTACTTC.

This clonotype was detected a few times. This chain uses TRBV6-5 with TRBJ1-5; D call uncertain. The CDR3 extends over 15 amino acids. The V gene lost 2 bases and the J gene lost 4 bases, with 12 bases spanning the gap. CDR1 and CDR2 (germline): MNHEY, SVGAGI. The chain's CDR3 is CASSYSRAENQPQHF. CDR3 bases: TGTGCCAGCAGTTACAGTCGGGCAGAGAATCAGCCCCAGCATTTT.

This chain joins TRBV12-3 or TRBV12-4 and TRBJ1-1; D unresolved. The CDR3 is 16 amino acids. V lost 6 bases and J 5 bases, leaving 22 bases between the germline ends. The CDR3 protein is CASSLLRVIKGTEAFF. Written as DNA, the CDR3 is TGTGCCAGCAGCCTTCTCCGGGTTATAAAAGGAACTGAAGCTTTCTTT.

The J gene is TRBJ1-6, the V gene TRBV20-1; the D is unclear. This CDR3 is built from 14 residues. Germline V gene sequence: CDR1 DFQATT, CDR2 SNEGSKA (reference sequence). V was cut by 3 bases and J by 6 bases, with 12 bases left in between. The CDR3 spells CSASRGDRNSPLHF. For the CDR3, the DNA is TGCAGTGCTAGTCGCGGGGATCGTAATTCACCCCTCCACTTT.

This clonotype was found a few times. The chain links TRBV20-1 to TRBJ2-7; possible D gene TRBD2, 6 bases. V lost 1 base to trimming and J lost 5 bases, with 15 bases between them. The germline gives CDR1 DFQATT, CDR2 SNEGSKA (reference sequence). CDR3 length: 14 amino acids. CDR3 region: CSARAALAFHEQYF. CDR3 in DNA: TGCAGTGCTAGAGCGGCCCTAGCGTTCCACGAGCAGTACTTC.

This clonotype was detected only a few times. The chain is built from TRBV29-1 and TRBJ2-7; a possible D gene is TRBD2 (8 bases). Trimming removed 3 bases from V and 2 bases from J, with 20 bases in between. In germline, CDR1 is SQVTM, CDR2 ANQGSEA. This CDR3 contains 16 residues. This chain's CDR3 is CSVEGSTGTRPYEQYF. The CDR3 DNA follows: TGCAGCGTTGAGGGGTCGACAGGGACTAGGCCCTACGAGCAGTACTTC.

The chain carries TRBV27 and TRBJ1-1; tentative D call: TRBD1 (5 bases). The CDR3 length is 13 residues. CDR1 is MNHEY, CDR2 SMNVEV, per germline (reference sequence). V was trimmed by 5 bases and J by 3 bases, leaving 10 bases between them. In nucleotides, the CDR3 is TGTGCCAGCAGTACCGGGGGGTACACTGAAGCTTTCTTT. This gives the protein CASSTGGYTEAFF.

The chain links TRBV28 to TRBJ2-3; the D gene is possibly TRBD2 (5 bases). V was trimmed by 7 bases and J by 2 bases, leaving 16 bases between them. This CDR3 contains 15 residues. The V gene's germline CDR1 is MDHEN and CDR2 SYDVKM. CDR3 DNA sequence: TGTGCCAGCAACACGGGGAGAACAGACACAGATACGCAGTATTTT. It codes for CASNTGRTDTDTQYF.

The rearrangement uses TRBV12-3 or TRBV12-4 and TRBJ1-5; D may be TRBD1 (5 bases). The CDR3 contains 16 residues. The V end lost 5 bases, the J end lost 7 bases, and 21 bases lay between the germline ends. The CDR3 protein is CASSRRDGLPWQPQHF. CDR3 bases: TGTGCCAGCAGTCGCCGGGACGGCCTACCATGGCAGCCCCAGCATTTT.

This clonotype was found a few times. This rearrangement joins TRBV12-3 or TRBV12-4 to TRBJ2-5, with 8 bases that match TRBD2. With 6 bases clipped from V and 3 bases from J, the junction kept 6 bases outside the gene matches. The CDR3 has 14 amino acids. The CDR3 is CASSRGTREETQYF. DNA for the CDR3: TGTGCCAGCAGCCGCGGGACTAGGGAAGAGACCCAGTACTTC.

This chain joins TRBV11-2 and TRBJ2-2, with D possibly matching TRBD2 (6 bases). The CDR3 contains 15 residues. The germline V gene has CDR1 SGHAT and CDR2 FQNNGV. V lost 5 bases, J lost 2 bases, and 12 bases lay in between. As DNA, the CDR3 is TGTGCCAGCAGCCCCGGGGACTTTAACACCGGGGAGCTGTTTTTT. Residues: CASSPGDFNTGELFF.

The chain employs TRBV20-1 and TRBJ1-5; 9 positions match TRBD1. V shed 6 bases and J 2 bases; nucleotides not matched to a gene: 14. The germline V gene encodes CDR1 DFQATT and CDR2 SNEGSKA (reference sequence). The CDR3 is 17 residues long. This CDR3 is CSARRAGTGLGNQPQHF. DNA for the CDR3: TGCAGTGCCCGAAGAGCCGGGACAGGGCTCGGCAATCAGCCCCAGCATTTT.

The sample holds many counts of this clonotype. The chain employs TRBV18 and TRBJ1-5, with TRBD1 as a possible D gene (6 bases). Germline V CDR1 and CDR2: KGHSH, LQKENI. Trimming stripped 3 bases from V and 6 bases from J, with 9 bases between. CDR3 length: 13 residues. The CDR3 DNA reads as TGTGCCAGCTCACCGCTAGGGGGTCAGCCCCAGCATTTT. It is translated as CASSPLGGQPQHF.

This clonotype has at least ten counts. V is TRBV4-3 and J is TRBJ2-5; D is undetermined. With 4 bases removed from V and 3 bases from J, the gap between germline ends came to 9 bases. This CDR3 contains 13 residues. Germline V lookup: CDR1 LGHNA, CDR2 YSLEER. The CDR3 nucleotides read TGCGCCAGCAGCCCGGGTGGGGAAGAGACCCAGTACTTC. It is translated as CASSPGGEETQYF.

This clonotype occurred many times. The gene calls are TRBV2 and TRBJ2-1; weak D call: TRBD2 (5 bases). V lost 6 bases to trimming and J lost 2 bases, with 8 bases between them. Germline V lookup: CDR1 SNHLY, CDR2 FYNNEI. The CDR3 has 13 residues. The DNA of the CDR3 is TGTGCCAGCAGCGAGGGTCCCTACAATGAGCAGTTCTTC. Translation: CASSEGPYNEQFF.

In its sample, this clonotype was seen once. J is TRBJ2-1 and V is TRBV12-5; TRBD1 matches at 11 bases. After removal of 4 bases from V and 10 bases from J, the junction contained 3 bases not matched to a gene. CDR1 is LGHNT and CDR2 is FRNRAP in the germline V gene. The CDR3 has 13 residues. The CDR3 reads CASGWTGGGEQFF. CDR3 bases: TGTGCTAGTGGTTGGACAGGGGGCGGCGAGCAGTTCTTC. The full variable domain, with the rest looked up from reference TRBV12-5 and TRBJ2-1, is DARVTQTPRHKVTEMGQEVTMRCQPILGHNTVFWYRQTMMQGLELLAYFRNRAPLDDSGMPKDRFSAEMPDATLATLKIQPSEPRDSAVYFCASGWTGGGEQFFGPGTRLTVL.

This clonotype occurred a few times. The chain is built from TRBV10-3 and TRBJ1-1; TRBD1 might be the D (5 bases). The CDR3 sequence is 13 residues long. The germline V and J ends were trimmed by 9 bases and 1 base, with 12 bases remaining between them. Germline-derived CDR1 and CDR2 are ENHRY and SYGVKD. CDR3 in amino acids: CAMRGTQNTEAFF. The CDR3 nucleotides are TGTGCCATGCGCGGGACTCAGAACACTGAAGCTTTCTTT.